These 3 T cell receptor beta chains were sequenced from one sample in a study of cytomegalovirus exposure and HLA in healthy donors. The PCR employed 60 Vbeta primers together with 13 Jbeta primers. Produced via immunoSEQ multiplex PCR; TCRdb's table is partial and in-frame only. The sample yields fewer than 250,000 clones, about 90% seen once. Sequencing input: PBMCs. These receptors were obtained from a boy aged 2 to 9 in good health and CMV-seronegative.

The chain uses TRBV7-9 and TRBJ1-1; a possible D gene is TRBD1 (6 bases). The CDR3 loop spans 11 amino acids. Germline loops: CDR1 SEHNR, CDR2 FQNEAQ (reference sequence). Trimming took off 5 bases at V and 8 bases at J, with 9 bases between the two ends. This CDR3 is CASSQDREAFF. CDR3 sequence (DNA): TGTGCCAGCAGCCAAGACAGGGAAGCTTTCTTT.

The chain employs TRBV7-8 and TRBJ2-2; 9 bases match TRBD2. Per germline, CDR1 SGHVS and CDR2 FQNEAQ. The CDR3 runs 15 residues. V shed 3 bases and J 7 bases; nucleotides not matched to a gene: 6. CDR3 in amino acids: CASSFIAGESGELFF. The CDR3 DNA follows: TGTGCCAGCAGCTTTATAGCGGGAGAAAGCGGGGAGCTGTTTTTT. Variable domain in full (rest from reference TRBV7-8 and TRBJ2-2): GAGVSQSPRYKVAKRGQDVALRCDPISGHVSLFWYQQALGQGPEFLTYFQNEAQLDKSGLPSDRFFAERPEGSVSTLKIQRTQQEDSAVYLCASSFIAGESGELFFGEGSRLTVL.

The chain couples TRBV4-2 to TRBJ2-5; 10 bases are shared with TRBD2. The J call is uncertain, as TRBJ2-7 better fits the DNA end. Germline-derived CDR1 and CDR2 are LGHNA and YNFKEQ. CDR3 size: 16 residues. The CDR3 nucleotides read TGTGCCAGCAGCCAAGACGCTAGCGGGAGAAACTACGAGCAGTACTTC. This encodes CASSQDASGRNYEQYF.